The rows below give T cell receptor beta chains drawn from one sample of a study of T-cell reconstitution after alpha-beta-depleted transplantation in children. TCRdb reprocessed the PCR reads with MiXCR, giving one entry per CDR3 protein. Of some 200,000 distinct CDR3 sequences listed, roughly a tenth are singletons. Sequences were derived from PBMCs, sampled before TCRalphabeta/CD19-depleted stem cell transplant. These receptors originate from a child in the first two years of life with acute myeloid leukemia, due to receive a stem cell transplant. Each CDR3 is given without its conserved first and last residue. The order of the fields is V gene, clone size, CDR3 protein. Size tells how often a clone was seen (once, few, many) or the class of an expanded clone, and some rows leave it out.

TRBV20-1 | many | SAALGLAEETQY
TRBV3-1 | many | ASTQNNSPLH
TRBV7-3 | many | ASSPTGNAEAF
TRBV11-3 | - | ASSLRTVGIFGYT
TRBV11-1 | many | ASSSWHRGYNEQF
TRBV6-1 | many | ASSQQGAAKNIQY
TRBV20-1 | many | SAKTSGLNSYEQY
TRBV20-1 | many | SARSGATGELF
TRBV12-3/TRBV12-4 | - | ASSPGQGMGYT
TRBV11-2 | many | ASSYSGQGRHEQY
TRBV3-1 | many | ASSQYSNQPQH
TRBV18 | - | ASSPLTLTGSTGELF
TRBV29-1 | many | SVGRTGPTDTQY
TRBV5-1 | many | ASSGTGDVRDTQY
TRBV5-6 | - | ANHRFSRSGANVLT
TRBV27 | many | ASSLQGADGELF